Presented here are 8 T cell receptor beta chains from one specimen sequenced in a study of TIL therapy for anti-PD-1-resistant metastatic lung cancer. Sample time point: pre-treatment sample, taken before nivolumab and TIL therapy. This was the immunoSEQ v3 assay. Generated by immunoSEQ multiplex PCR, the TCRdb table keeps only in-frame clones and is missing some. The repertoire holds tens of thousands of clones, with around 80% as singletons. The sample in question was blood, obtained at baseline. All receptors come from a man between 65 and 80 years old with non-small cell lung cancer.

This clone was seen a single time. DNA of the CDR3: TGCGCCAGCAGCTTGGAAGTACAGGTCGGTAATGAAAAACTGTTTTTT. As protein: CASSLEVQVGNEKLFF. The chain links TRBV5-1 to TRBJ1-4; maybe TRBD1 (5 bases). Germline V gene data show CDR1 as SGHRS and CDR2 as YFSETQ. The length of the CDR3 is 16 residues. Trimming took off 0 bases at V and 4 bases at J, with 13 bases between the two ends.

V and J are TRBV27 and TRBJ1-1; D ambiguous. Germline CDR1 and CDR2: MNHEY and SMNVEV (reference sequence). With 5 bases removed from V and 1 base from J, the gap between germline ends came to 8 bases. The CDR3 is 13 residues long. Written as DNA, the CDR3 is TGTGCCAGCAGTCCCGCAGCGAACACTGAAGCTTTCTTT. Translated, it gives CASSPAANTEAFF.

V gene TRBV7-9 combines with J gene TRBJ2-1; maybe TRBD2 (6 bases). Germline V lookup: CDR1 SEHNR, CDR2 FQNEAQ (reference sequence). The germline V and J ends were trimmed by 3 bases and 7 bases, with 19 bases remaining between them. This CDR3 has 16 amino acids. This CDR3 is CASSFVGSGTSNEQFF. The DNA for the CDR3 is TGTGCCAGCAGCTTCGTCGGTAGCGGAACCTCTAATGAGCAGTTCTTC.

This chain connects TRBV4-1 to TRBJ1-2; D uncertain. Germline CDR1 and CDR2: MGHRA and YSYEKL. V lost 0 bases to trimming and J lost 8 bases, with 13 bases between them. The CDR3 runs 14 residues. The CDR3 sequence is CASSQESDLEGYTF. In DNA, the CDR3 is TGCGCCAGCAGCCAAGAAAGCGACCTCGAGGGCTACACCTTC.

V usage is TRBV6-5 and J usage is TRBJ2-1, with 13 bases matching TRBD2. The V and J ends lost 2 bases and 3 bases, in that order; junction bases with no gene match: 1. The CDR3 covers 16 residues. The germline V gene encodes CDR1 MNHEY and CDR2 SVGAGI. In DNA form, the CDR3 reads TGTGCCAGCAGTTACGGGACTAGCGGGGACTACAATGAGCAGTTCTTC. Protein sequence: CASSYGTSGDYNEQFF.

A few counts support this clone. The genes are TRBV11-2 and TRBJ1-4; D gene ambiguous. V gave up 1 base and J gave up 8 bases, with 5 bases separating them. The V gene's germline CDR1 is SGHAT and CDR2 FQNNGV. The CDR3 consists of 12 residues. The DNA of the CDR3 is TGTGCCAGCAGCTTAGTCTACGAAAAACTGTTTTTT. Its protein is CASSLVYEKLFF.

The chain has TRBV19 and TRBJ2-5; 7 bases are a match to TRBD2. Looked up from germline, CDR1 is LNHDA and CDR2 is SQIVND (reference sequence). J was trimmed by 7 bases and V by 5 bases; bases with no gene match: 10. This CDR3 has 14 amino acids. This CDR3 is CASSSRDYPWTQYF. The DNA for the CDR3 is TGTGCCAGTAGTTCCCGGGACTACCCATGGACCCAGTACTTC.

CDR3 loop: CASKEVDTQYF. For the CDR3, the DNA is TGTGCCAGCAAAGAGGTAGATACGCAGTATTTT. The chain uses TRBV6-1 and TRBJ2-3; D is ambiguous. CDR1 MNHNS and CDR2 SASEGT come from the germline V gene. CDR3 length: 11 residues. Trimming took off 7 bases at V and 5 bases at J, with 7 bases between the two ends.